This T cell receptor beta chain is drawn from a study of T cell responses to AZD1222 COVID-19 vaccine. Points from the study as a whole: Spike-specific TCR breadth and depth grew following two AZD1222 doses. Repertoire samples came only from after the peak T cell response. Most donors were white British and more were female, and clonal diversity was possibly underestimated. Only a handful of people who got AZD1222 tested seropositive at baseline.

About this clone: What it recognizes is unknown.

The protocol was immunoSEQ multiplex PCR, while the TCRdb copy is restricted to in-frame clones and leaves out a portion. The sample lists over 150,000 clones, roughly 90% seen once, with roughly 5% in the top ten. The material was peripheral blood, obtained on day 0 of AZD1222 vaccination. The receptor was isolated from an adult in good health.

The CDR3, as DNA: TGCGCCAGCAGCTTGGAATGGGATTCACCCCTCCACTTT. Translated: CASSLEWDSPLHF. V is TRBV5-1 and J is TRBJ1-6; no definite D call. With 0 bases removed from V and 8 bases from J, the gap between germline ends came to 6 bases. CDR1 and CDR2 (germline): SGHRS, YFSETQ. This CDR3 contains 13 residues.